The present T cell receptor beta chain was sequenced within a study of cytomegalovirus exposure and HLA in healthy donors. On the study more broadly: Approximately 85 million unique TCRs from HLA-typed donors were held in an early data release.

This CDR3 has 16 residues. Losses at the gene ends were 5 bases for V and 7 bases for J; bases not matched to a gene: 15. Germline loops: CDR1 SEHNR, CDR2 FQNEAQ (reference sequence). 13 Jbeta primers and 60 Vbeta primers were used for the PCR. Here immunoSEQ multiplex PCR was the method, and the copy in TCRdb shows in-frame clones only, minus some. The sample records 110,000 to 150,000 clones, around a tenth being singletons. The V and J genes are TRBV7-9 and TRBJ2-5; 8 bases are a match to TRBD1. Sequencing input: PBMCs. The origin of this receptor is a man aged 45-60 years in good health and CMV-seronegative. The CDR3 loop reads CASSPGMTGVGGTQYF. As DNA, the CDR3 is TGTGCCAGCAGCCCCGGAATGACAGGGGTTGGGGGGACCCAGTACTTC. The full variable domain, in which reference TRBV7-9 and TRBJ2-5 provide the parts outside the CDR3, is DTGVSQNPRHKITKRGQNVTFRCDPISEHNRLYWYRQTLGQGPEFLTYFQNEAQLEKSRLLSDRFSAERPKGSFSTLEIQRTEQGDSAMYLCASSPGMTGVGGTQYFGPGTRLLVL.